This T cell receptor beta chain was sequenced for a study of radiation and T cells in renal cell carcinoma (dated by TCRdb to 2020 to 2022). In the study overall: TCR beta sequencing covered 50 to 55 samples in total, comprising some 25 tumors and roughly 27 peripheral blood samples. Across all 50 or so samples, 4,016,671 unique CDR3 nucleotide sequences, encoding 2.5 million to 3 million unique CDR3 amino acid sequences, were identified. Overall study results and their limits: Only small tumor regions of about 0.91 g were available, so intratumoral heterogeneity was not captured. With a single-armed trial design, the study had no way to address how radiation dose or scheduling affects the TCR repertoire. Compared with control tumors, irradiated tumors had a greater number of dominant CDR3 motifs, and these motifs made up a bigger portion of the repertoire. TCR clonality was higher in irradiated tumors than in controls, as the top 100 clonotypes made up an average of approximately 54% of the repertoire in irradiated tumors compared with around 40% in nephrectomy-only tumors.

Via the germline V gene, CDR1 is SNHLY and CDR2 FYNNEI. Trimming at the junction amounts to 5 bases on V and 2 bases on J, and the germline ends lie 6 bases apart. From the cysteine through the phenylalanine, the CDR3 covers 12 amino acids. Here the CDR3 DNA is all that survives: 36 bases in frame from base 1. TCR beta libraries were generated from genomic DNA with the immunoSEQ kit, following the manufacturer's recommendations. Library preparation used a first multiplex PCR with proprietary primers, then a second PCR adding unique barcodes, with bead cleanups after each round. Each sample batch included a kit-provided positive control reaction and a negative control reaction. The final libraries were assessed on an Agilent 4200 TapeStation D1000 ScreenTape, pooled by volume, and quantified by qPCR. Sequencing was performed on an Illumina NextSeq500 using a MidOutput 150-cycle cartridge, with 156 Read1 cycles, 15 Index1 cycles, and the kit custom primers. The pooled library was loaded at roughly 1 pM, with an approximately 20% PhiX control spiked in. The authors processed their data as follows. Vendor-processed data were analyzed in R, and a clonotype was defined as all T cells sharing the same CDR3 nucleotide sequence. In the clone abundance analyses, frequencies in each sample were normalized to that sample's 10,000 most abundant clones. Public T cell clones, averaging fewer than five per sample, were removed before analysis. Dominant motifs were analyzed with ImmunoMap using the PAM10 matrix, a gap penalty of 30, and a homology threshold of 0.3, and motifs with a cumulative frequency of at least 0.01 were considered dominant. The source is immuneACCESS, and TCRdb retained only in-frame sequences with V and J called. Part of the clones is not carried over; for the studies checked, unresolved V genes explain less than half of this, and the remainder is unexplained. D and trimming come from the DNA, and the V and J calls and clone size come from that table. Here the sample has 7,200 or so clones; roughly two thirds occur a single time. The ten largest clones take up roughly 42% of the sample.

The sample's time point label is to be understood as: tumor resected at nephrectomy. The label giving this sample's treatment or condition can be read as: treatment-naive control, cytoreductive nephrectomy. The control tumors were taken from treatment-naive renal cell carcinoma patients who had cytoreductive nephrectomy with no earlier radiation. Every patient's renal cell carcinoma showed clear cell pathology. Control tumors used for TCR sequencing were obtained from a handful of females and 11 males (median age about 50 years, range about 35 to 82) and were resected from about 2011 to 2015. Tumors were mechanically dissociated, digested with collagenase/hyaluronidase at 37 °C, processed in gentleMACS C tubes, and stored in liquid nitrogen. Genomic DNA for TCR sequencing was prepared using the QIAamp DNA Blood Mini Kit (Qiagen). The analyses included just those samples that passed every quality control check.

This clone was counted a few times. Its antigen specificity is not known. Base qualities are not recorded, but no much larger clone differs from it by a single base. The source is a woman in her 70s with renal cell carcinoma. Sequencing used tumor tissue, obtained from a patient whose treatment was nephrectomy without radiotherapy. The chain joins TRBV2 to TRBJ2-5; D gene: possibly TRBD2, on 5 matching bases. The CDR3 has the sequence CASSRGQETQYF. The DNA sequence follows: TGTGCCAGCAGTCGGGGTCAAGAGACCCAGTACTTC.